This T cell receptor (beta chain) was sequenced in a study of cytomegalovirus exposure and HLA in healthy donors. The sample holds a few counts of this clone. The CDR3 has 13 residues. Germline CDR1 MGHDK, CDR2 SYGVNS. Between the trimmed V and J ends, which lost 2 bases and 7 bases, there was a span of 6 bases. The PCR ran on 60 Vbeta and 13 Jbeta primers. Generated by immunoSEQ multiplex PCR, the TCRdb table keeps only in-frame clones and is missing some. Seen here are some 130,000 clones, over 65% observed once, and the top ten hold roughly 3.1%. This TCR was recovered from a woman in her twenties or thirties in good health and CMV-seropositive. Specimen: PBMCs. The chain employs TRBV25-1 and TRBJ1-6, with D possibly being TRBD1 (5 bases). This CDR3 is CASSEKGNSPLHF. Written as DNA, the CDR3 is TGTGCCAGCAGTGAAAAGGGGAATTCACCCCTCCACTTT.